This T cell receptor beta chain was recorded in a study of blood T cell repertoires in COVID-19. Background on the study: The analysed material was cDNA or gDNA that came from T cells, B-cell-depleted T cells, or PBMCs.

The length of the CDR3 is 21 residues. Authors' processing steps: The authors estimated nucleated cell counts from reference gene primer amplification. Profiled with immunoSEQ multiplex PCR; TCRdb holds only in-frame clones, not every one. That table is the source of V, J and clone size, and D and trimming were worked out from the DNA. The table shows 94,000 or so clones, with around 90% occurring only once. This sequence originates from a woman aged 80 or older with active COVID-19. Sequenced input: peripheral blood. The chain joins TRBV12-1 to TRBJ2-1; no DNA check was done on the table's D call, TRBD2. TRBV12-1 is labeled a pseudogene. The CDR3 bases are TGTGCCAGCAGCTTTGGAGGGGCGGGAGGTCTATATGAAGGCTACGTCAATGAGCAGTTCTTC. Protein sequence: CASSFGGAGGLYEGYVNEQFF.